This T cell receptor beta chain appears in the sequencing data of a study of T cells in localized non-small cell lung cancer. Germline CDR1 LNHDA, CDR2 SQIVND (reference sequence). The CDR3 consists of 18 residues. The ends lost 5 bases at V and 4 bases at J; junction bases unmatched: 10. Data came from immunoSEQ multiplex PCR; TCRdb stores just in-frame clones and leaves some out. Of about 1,700 clones in the sample, 25% were seen once. Study-wide results and limits: The study found T cell clonality highest in uninvolved adjacent lung, above tumor. Only one tumor region went through sequencing, so heterogeneity may still be there.

On this clone itself: Its target is unknown.

Sequenced here: normal lung tissue next to the tumor, sampled before any cancer treatment. This receptor was taken from a female donor older than 55 with stage I lung adenocarcinoma. The chain couples TRBV19 to TRBJ2-2; 13 nucleotides align to TRBD2. The CDR3 DNA reads TGTGCCAGTAGTTTATGGACTAGCGGGAGAGGTAGCACCGGGGAGCTGTTTTTT. It specifies CASSLWTSGRGSTGELFF.